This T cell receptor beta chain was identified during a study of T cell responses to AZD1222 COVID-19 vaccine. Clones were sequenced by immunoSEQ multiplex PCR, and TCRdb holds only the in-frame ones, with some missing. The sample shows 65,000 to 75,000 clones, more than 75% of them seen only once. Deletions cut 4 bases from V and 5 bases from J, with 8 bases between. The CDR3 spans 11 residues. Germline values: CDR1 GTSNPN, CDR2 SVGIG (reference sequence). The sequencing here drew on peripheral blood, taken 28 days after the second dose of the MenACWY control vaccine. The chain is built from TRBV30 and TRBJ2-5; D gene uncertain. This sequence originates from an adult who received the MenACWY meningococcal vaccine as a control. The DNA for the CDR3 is TGTGCCTGGAATGCTGCGGAGACCCAGTACTTC. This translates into CAWNAAETQYF.